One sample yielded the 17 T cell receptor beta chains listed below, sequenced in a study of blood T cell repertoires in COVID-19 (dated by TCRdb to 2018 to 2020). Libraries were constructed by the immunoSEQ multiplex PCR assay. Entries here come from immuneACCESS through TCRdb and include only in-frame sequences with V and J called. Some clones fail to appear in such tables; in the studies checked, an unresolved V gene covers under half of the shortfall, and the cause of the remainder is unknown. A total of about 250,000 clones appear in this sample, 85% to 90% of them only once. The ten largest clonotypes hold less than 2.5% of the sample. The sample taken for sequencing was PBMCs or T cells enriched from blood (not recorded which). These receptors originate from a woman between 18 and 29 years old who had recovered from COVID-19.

CDR3 sequence: CATSRDRTGNTEAFF. CDR3 DNA: TGTGCCACCAGCAGAGATAGAACAGGAAACACTGAAGCTTTCTTT. The chain combines TRBV15 with TRBJ1-1, with D maybe TRBD1 (5 bases). V was cut by 0 bases and J by 2 bases, with 10 bases left in between. The CDR3 totals 15 residues. Germline CDR1 and CDR2: LNHNV and YYDKDF (reference sequence).

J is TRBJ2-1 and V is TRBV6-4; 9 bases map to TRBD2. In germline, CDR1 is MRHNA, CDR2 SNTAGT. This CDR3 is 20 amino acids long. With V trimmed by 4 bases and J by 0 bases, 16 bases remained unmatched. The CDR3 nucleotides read TGTGCCAGCAGTGCATTAAGTCTTAGCGGGGGCCCTAGCTCCTACAATGAGCAGTTCTTC. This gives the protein CASSALSLSGGPSSYNEQFF.

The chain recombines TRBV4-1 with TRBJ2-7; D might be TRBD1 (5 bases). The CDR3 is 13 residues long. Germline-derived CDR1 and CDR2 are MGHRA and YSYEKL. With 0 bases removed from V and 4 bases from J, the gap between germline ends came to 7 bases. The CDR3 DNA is TGCGCCAGCAGCCAAGATAAGGGGTACGAGCAGTACTTC. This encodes CASSQDKGYEQYF.

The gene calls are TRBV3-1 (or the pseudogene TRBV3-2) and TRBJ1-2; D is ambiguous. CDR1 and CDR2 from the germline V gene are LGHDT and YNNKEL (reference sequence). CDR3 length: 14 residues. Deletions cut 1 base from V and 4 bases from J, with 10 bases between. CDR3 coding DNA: TGTGCCAGCAGCCAAGGTCAGACTTTCTATGGCTACACCTTC. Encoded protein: CASSQGQTFYGYTF.

CDR3 bases: TGTGCCAGTAGTATTCGAGCAGGGCGGTATGGCTACACCTTC. This codes for CASSIRAGRYGYTF. V and J are TRBV19 and TRBJ1-2, with a possible D match to TRBD1 (5 bases). The CDR3 covers 14 residues. Per germline, CDR1 LNHDA and CDR2 SQIVND (reference sequence). Trimming took off 3 bases at V and 5 bases at J, with 13 bases between the two ends.

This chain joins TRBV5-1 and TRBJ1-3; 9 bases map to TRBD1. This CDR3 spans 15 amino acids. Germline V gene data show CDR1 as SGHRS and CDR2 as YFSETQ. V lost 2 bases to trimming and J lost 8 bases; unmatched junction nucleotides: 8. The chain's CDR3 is CASSFGTGGLDTIYF. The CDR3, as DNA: TGCGCCAGCAGCTTTGGCACAGGGGGCCTGGACACCATATATTTT.

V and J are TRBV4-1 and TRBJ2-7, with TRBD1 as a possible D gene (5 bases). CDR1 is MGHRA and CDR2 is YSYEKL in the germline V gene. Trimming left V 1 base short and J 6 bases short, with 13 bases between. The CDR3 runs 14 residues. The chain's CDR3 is CASSQAGIRSEQYF. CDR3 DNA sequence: TGCGCCAGCAGCCAAGCAGGGATCCGGTCCGAGCAGTACTTC.

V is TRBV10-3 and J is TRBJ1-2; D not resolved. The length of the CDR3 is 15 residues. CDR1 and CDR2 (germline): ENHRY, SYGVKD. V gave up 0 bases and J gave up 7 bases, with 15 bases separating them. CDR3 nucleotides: TGTGCCATCAGTGAGTCGATAACGCCAGTCTCTGGCTACACCTTC. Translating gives CAISESITPVSGYTF.

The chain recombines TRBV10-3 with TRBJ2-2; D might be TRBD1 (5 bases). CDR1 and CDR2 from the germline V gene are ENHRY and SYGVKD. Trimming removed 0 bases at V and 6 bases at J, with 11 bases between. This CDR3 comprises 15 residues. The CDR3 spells CAISESGAAAGELFF. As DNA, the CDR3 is TGTGCCATCAGTGAGTCAGGGGCAGCTGCCGGGGAGCTGTTTTTT.

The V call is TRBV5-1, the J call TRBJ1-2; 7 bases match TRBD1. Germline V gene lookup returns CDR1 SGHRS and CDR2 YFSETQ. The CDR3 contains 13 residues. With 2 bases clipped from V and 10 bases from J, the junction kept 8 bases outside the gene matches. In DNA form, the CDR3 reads TGCGCCAGCAGCTTCGGGACAGCCGTCGACTACACCTTC. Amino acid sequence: CASSFGTAVDYTF. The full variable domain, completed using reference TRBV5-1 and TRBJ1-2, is KAGVTQTPRYLIKTRGQQVTLSCSPISGHRSVSWYQQTPGQGLQFLFEYFSETQRNKGNFPGRFSGRQFSNSRSEMNVSTLELGDSALYLCASSFGTAVDYTFGSGTRLTVV.

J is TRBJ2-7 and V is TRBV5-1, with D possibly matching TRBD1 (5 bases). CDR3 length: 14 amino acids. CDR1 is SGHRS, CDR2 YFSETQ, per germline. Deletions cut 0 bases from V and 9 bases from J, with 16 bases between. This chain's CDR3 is CASSLDPGLLGQYF. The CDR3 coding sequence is TGCGCCAGCAGCTTGGATCCAGGGCTTTTAGGGCAGTACTTC. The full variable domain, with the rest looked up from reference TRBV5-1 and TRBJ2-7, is KAGVTQTPRYLIKTRGQQVTLSCSPISGHRSVSWYQQTPGQGLQFLFEYFSETQRNKGNFPGRFSGRQFSNSRSEMNVSTLELGDSALYLCASSLDPGLLGQYFGPGTRLTVT.

CDR3 nucleotide sequence: TGCGCCAGCTGCGTGGAAAATAAAGAGACCCAGTACTTC. This translates into CASCVENKETQYF. The chain joins TRBV5-1 to TRBJ2-5; no definite D call. Trimming removed 7 bases at V and 3 bases at J, with 13 bases between. From germline, CDR1 is SGHRS and CDR2 YFSETQ. CDR3 length equals 13 residues.

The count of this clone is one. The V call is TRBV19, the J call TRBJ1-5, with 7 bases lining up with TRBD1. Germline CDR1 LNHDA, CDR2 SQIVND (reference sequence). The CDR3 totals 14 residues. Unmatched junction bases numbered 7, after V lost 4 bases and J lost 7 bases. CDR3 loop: CASSTRQGGQPQHF. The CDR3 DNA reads TGTGCCAGTAGTACACGACAGGGCGGGCAGCCCCAGCATTTT.

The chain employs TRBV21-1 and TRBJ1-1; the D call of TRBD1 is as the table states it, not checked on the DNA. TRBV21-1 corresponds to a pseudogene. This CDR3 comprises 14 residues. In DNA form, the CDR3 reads TGTGCCAGCAGCGAAGGACAGTTAAACACTGAAGCTTTCTTT. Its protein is CASSEGQLNTEAFF.

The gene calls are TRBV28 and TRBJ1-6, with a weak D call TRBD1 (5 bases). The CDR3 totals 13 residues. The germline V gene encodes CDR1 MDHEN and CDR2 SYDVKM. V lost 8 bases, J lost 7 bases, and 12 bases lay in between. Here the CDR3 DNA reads TGTGCCAGCCGACAGTCTCGGAATTCACCCCTCCACTTT. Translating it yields CASRQSRNSPLHF. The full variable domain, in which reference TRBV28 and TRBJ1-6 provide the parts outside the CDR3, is DVKVTQSSRYLVKRTGEKVFLECVQDMDHENMFWYRQDPGLGLRLIYFSYDVKMKEKGDIPEGYSVSREKKERFSLILESASTNQTSMYLCASRQSRNSPLHFGNGTRLTVT.

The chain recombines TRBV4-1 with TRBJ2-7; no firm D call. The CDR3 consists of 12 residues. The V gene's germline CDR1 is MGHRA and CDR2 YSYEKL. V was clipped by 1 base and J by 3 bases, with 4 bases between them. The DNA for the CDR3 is TGCGCCAGCAGCCAAGGGCTCTACGAGCAGTACTTC. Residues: CASSQGLYEQYF.

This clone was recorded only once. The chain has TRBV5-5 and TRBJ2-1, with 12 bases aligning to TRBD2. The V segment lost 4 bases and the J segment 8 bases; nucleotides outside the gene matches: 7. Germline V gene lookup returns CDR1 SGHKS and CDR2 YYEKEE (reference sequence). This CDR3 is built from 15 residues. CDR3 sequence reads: CASSHPSGGDDEQFF. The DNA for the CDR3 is TGTGCCAGCAGCCACCCTAGCGGGGGGGATGATGAGCAGTTCTTC.